These T cell receptor beta chains were read from a single sample in a study of cytomegalovirus exposure and HLA in healthy donors. Repertoires were generated with immunoSEQ multiplex PCR, while TCRdb's copy carries only in-frame clones and drops some. The table shows about 130,000 clones, with 81% occurring only once. What was sequenced was PBMCs. The receptor set was obtained from a man younger than 35 in good health and CMV-seropositive. The CDR3 runs from the conserved cysteine through the conserved F or W. Each record gives: CDR3 DNA, CDR3 protein, D gene, V gene, J gene, clone size. The D gene is left open where the match is weak. Clone size appears in some rows only: once, few, many, or a class for an expanded clone.

CDR3nt: TGTGCCAGCAGTGCGGGGGAATATAATTCACCCCTCCACTTT; CDR3aa: CASSAGEYNSPLHF; d_gene: .; v_gene: TRBV2; j_gene: TRBJ1-6; abundance: .
CDR3nt: TGTGCCAGCAGCCCGGGACAGGCCTATGGCTACACCTTC; CDR3aa: CASSPGQAYGYTF; d_gene: TRBD1; v_gene: TRBV7-9; j_gene: TRBJ1-2; abundance: .
CDR3nt: TGTGCCAGCAGCGGCGCGGATCGGGAGACCCAGTACTTC; CDR3aa: CASSGADRETQYF; d_gene: .; v_gene: TRBV9; j_gene: TRBJ2-5; abundance: once
CDR3nt: TGTGCCAGCAGGTTACATACTAGCGGGGGAATCTCCTACAATGAGCAGTTCTTC; CDR3aa: CASRLHTSGGISYNEQFF; d_gene: TRBD2; v_gene: TRBV5-5; j_gene: TRBJ2-1; abundance: .
CDR3nt: TGTGCCAGCAGCTTCCCCCAAAACACTGAAGCTTTCTTT; CDR3aa: CASSFPQNTEAFF; d_gene: .; v_gene: TRBV5-8; j_gene: TRBJ1-1; abundance: medium-sized
CDR3nt: TGTGCCAGCGGGGGCAGCGAGACCTCCGAGCAGTACTTC; CDR3aa: CASGGSETSEQYF; d_gene: .; v_gene: TRBV6-1; j_gene: TRBJ2-7; abundance: many
CDR3nt: TGTGCCAGCAGCTTACCCATAGCGGGGGGGAGCACAGATACGCAGTATTTT; CDR3aa: CASSLPIAGGSTDTQYF; d_gene: TRBD2; v_gene: TRBV13; j_gene: TRBJ2-3; abundance: .
CDR3nt: TGCGCCAGCAGCTTGGAAGGTATTCTACAGGGCGAAACAGATACGCAGTATTTT; CDR3aa: CASSLEGILQGETDTQYF; d_gene: .; v_gene: TRBV5-1; j_gene: TRBJ2-3; abundance: once
CDR3nt: TGTGCCAGCAGTTACTCGAGGTCTTATGGCTACACCTTC; CDR3aa: CASSYSRSYGYTF; d_gene: .; v_gene: TRBV6-5; j_gene: TRBJ1-2; abundance: .
CDR3nt: TGTGCCAGCAGCTTAAGCAGGATTGGCGAGCAGTACTTC; CDR3aa: CASSLSRIGEQYF; d_gene: .; v_gene: TRBV11-2; j_gene: TRBJ2-7; abundance: .
CDR3nt: TGTGCCAGCAGTGCGGGTGAGAGCCCCGGCTACACCTTC; CDR3aa: CASSAGESPGYTF; d_gene: .; v_gene: TRBV6-1; j_gene: TRBJ1-2; abundance: .
CDR3nt: TGTGCCAGCAGTTCCCTACTGACTGCATATGGCTACACCTTC; CDR3aa: CASSSLLTAYGYTF; d_gene: .; v_gene: TRBV6-6; j_gene: TRBJ1-2; abundance: .
CDR3nt: TGTGCCAGCAGCGGACAGGGGGCAGATACGCAGTATTTT; CDR3aa: CASSGQGADTQYF; d_gene: TRBD1; v_gene: TRBV13; j_gene: TRBJ2-3; abundance: once
CDR3nt: TGTGCCTGGAGACCGATAAGACAGGGCCGCTATGGCTACACCTTC; CDR3aa: CAWRPIRQGRYGYTF; d_gene: TRBD1; v_gene: TRBV30; j_gene: TRBJ1-2; abundance: few
CDR3nt: TGTGCCAGCAGGGGACACGGACAGGGCGGTCAAGAGACCCAGTACTTC; CDR3aa: CASRGHGQGGQETQYF; d_gene: .; v_gene: TRBV21-1; j_gene: TRBJ2-5; abundance: .
CDR3nt: TGTGCCAGCATGTCGGAGACCGGGGAGCTGTTTTTT; CDR3aa: CASMSETGELFF; d_gene: .; v_gene: TRBV6-1; j_gene: TRBJ2-2; abundance: .
CDR3nt: TGTGCCAGCAGTGATCGGGGTTACGCTCATGAAAAACTGTTTTTT; CDR3aa: CASSDRGYAHEKLFF; d_gene: .; v_gene: TRBV25-1; j_gene: TRBJ1-4; abundance: once
CDR3nt: TGCGCCAGCAGTGAGTGGCAGGGGTTCACCGGGGAGCTGTTTTTT; CDR3aa: CASSEWQGFTGELFF; d_gene: .; v_gene: TRBV10-2; j_gene: TRBJ2-2; abundance: .
CDR3nt: TGCGCCAGCAGCTTGGTTGGCGGGGTGTCCTACGAGCAGTACTTC; CDR3aa: CASSLVGGVSYEQYF; d_gene: .; v_gene: TRBV5-1; j_gene: TRBJ2-7; abundance: .
CDR3nt: TGTGCCAGCAGTGAAGTGACAGGGGGTCAGCCCCAGCATTTT; CDR3aa: CASSEVTGGQPQHF; d_gene: TRBD1; v_gene: TRBV6-1; j_gene: TRBJ1-5; abundance: .
CDR3nt: TGTGCCAGCAGTTTAGCGGTGGCCACAGATACGCAGTATTTT; CDR3aa: CASSLAVATDTQYF; d_gene: .; v_gene: TRBV6-5; j_gene: TRBJ2-3; abundance: .
CDR3nt: TGTGCCAGTAGTATGGATTGGGGGGTAAGTAACATTCAGTACTTC; CDR3aa: CASSMDWGVSNIQYF; d_gene: .; v_gene: TRBV19; j_gene: TRBJ2-4; abundance: once
CDR3nt: TGTGCCAGCAGCTTGGGAGACACCTACAATGAGCAGTTCTTC; CDR3aa: CASSLGDTYNEQFF; d_gene: .; v_gene: TRBV9; j_gene: TRBJ2-1; abundance: .
CDR3nt: TGTGCCAGCAGCACCAAACAGGGGAATGAAAAACTGTTTTTT; CDR3aa: CASSTKQGNEKLFF; d_gene: TRBD1; v_gene: TRBV7-9; j_gene: TRBJ1-4; abundance: few
CDR3nt: TGTGCCAGCAGCCCCAGGGACAGTAGCAATCAGCCCCAGCATTTT; CDR3aa: CASSPRDSSNQPQHF; d_gene: TRBD1; v_gene: TRBV5-6; j_gene: TRBJ1-5; abundance: .
CDR3nt: TGTGCCAGCAGTGACACAGGGGGCAGCAATCAGCCCCAGCATTTT; CDR3aa: CASSDTGGSNQPQHF; d_gene: TRBD1; v_gene: TRBV6-4; j_gene: TRBJ1-5; abundance: few
CDR3nt: TGTGCCAGCAGCTTCCCACGGTCCTACGAGCAGTACTTC; CDR3aa: CASSFPRSYEQYF; d_gene: .; v_gene: TRBV5-4; j_gene: TRBJ2-7; abundance: .
CDR3nt: TGTGCCTGGTCCGGGTTAGGCACAGATACGCAGTATTTT; CDR3aa: CAWSGLGTDTQYF; d_gene: .; v_gene: TRBV30; j_gene: TRBJ2-3; abundance: .
CDR3nt: TGTGCCAGCAGCCCCGCAGGGGGAAACACCATATATTTT; CDR3aa: CASSPAGGNTIYF; d_gene: .; v_gene: TRBV7-9; j_gene: TRBJ1-3; abundance: .
CDR3nt: TGTGCCGCGTTCCGGGAGACTGGAAACACCATATATTTT; CDR3aa: CAAFRETGNTIYF; d_gene: .; v_gene: TRBV10-3; j_gene: TRBJ1-3; abundance: once
CDR3nt: TGTGCCACCAGCAGAGATTCCCTAGCGGGAGGTTACAATGAGCAGTTCTTC; CDR3aa: CATSRDSLAGGYNEQFF; d_gene: TRBD2; v_gene: TRBV15; j_gene: TRBJ2-1; abundance: few
CDR3nt: TGTGCCTGGAGCCCGGGTCTGGATGGAAACACCATATATTTT; CDR3aa: CAWSPGLDGNTIYF; d_gene: .; v_gene: TRBV30; j_gene: TRBJ1-3; abundance: .
CDR3nt: TGCAGCGTTGACAGGGGGTCCCCTGAAGCTTTCTTT; CDR3aa: CSVDRGSPEAFF; d_gene: TRBD1; v_gene: TRBV29-1; j_gene: TRBJ1-1; abundance: .
CDR3nt: TGTGCCAGCAGTATCACCGCGTCCTTTCCAGGGGGCGAGAACACTGAAGCTTTCTTT; CDR3aa: CASSITASFPGGENTEAFF; d_gene: TRBD1; v_gene: TRBV28; j_gene: TRBJ1-1; abundance: .
CDR3nt: TGTGCCAGCAGCTTGCCTGTGGCCAACGTCCTGACTTTC; CDR3aa: CASSLPVANVLTF; d_gene: .; v_gene: TRBV5-6; j_gene: TRBJ2-6; abundance: .
CDR3nt: TGTGCCAGCAGACGGACAGGAGGCTCCTACGAGCAGTACTTC; CDR3aa: CASRRTGGSYEQYF; d_gene: TRBD1; v_gene: TRBV27; j_gene: TRBJ2-7; abundance: .
CDR3nt: TGTGCCAGCAGCCCGACTAGTCTGGGTTACGAGCAGTACTTC; CDR3aa: CASSPTSLGYEQYF; d_gene: .; v_gene: TRBV9; j_gene: TRBJ2-7; abundance: .
CDR3nt: TGTGCCAGCAGCAGCGTAGACTCTGGGGCCAACGTCCTGACTTTC; CDR3aa: CASSSVDSGANVLTF; d_gene: .; v_gene: TRBV5-4; j_gene: TRBJ2-6; abundance: .
CDR3nt: TGTGCCAGTAGTCGGGGAAGCTATAGCAATCAGCCCCAGCATTTT; CDR3aa: CASSRGSYSNQPQHF; d_gene: .; v_gene: TRBV19; j_gene: TRBJ1-5; abundance: .
CDR3nt: TGTGCAGGGGGTATGAACACTGAAGCTTTCTTT; CDR3aa: CAGGMNTEAFF; d_gene: .; v_gene: TRBV30; j_gene: TRBJ1-1; abundance: few
CDR3nt: TGTGCCAGTAGTATCGGGAGGGGCAATGAGCAGTTCTTC; CDR3aa: CASSIGRGNEQFF; d_gene: TRBD2; v_gene: TRBV19; j_gene: TRBJ2-1; abundance: few
CDR3nt: TGTGCCAGCAGCTTAGCTGGATCGGGGGTTGGCGAGCAGTACTTC; CDR3aa: CASSLAGSGVGEQYF; d_gene: .; v_gene: TRBV11-3; j_gene: TRBJ2-7; abundance: .
CDR3nt: TGTGCCTGGACCCTCGGGAGCCGGGGGGCCCAGTACTTC; CDR3aa: CAWTLGSRGAQYF; d_gene: TRBD2; v_gene: TRBV30; j_gene: TRBJ2-5; abundance: .
CDR3nt: TGTGCCAGCAGCCGGAGCTCTGGAAACACCATATATTTT; CDR3aa: CASSRSSGNTIYF; d_gene: .; v_gene: TRBV6-1; j_gene: TRBJ1-3; abundance: .
CDR3nt: TGTGCCAGCAGCGTTTCCCCCAGGGGCTCTGGAAACACCATATATTTT; CDR3aa: CASSVSPRGSGNTIYF; d_gene: .; v_gene: TRBV9; j_gene: TRBJ1-3; abundance: .
CDR3nt: TGTGCCAGCAGCTTGGCCGGGGGGACAACTTTCTACGAGCAGTACTTC; CDR3aa: CASSLAGGTTFYEQYF; d_gene: .; v_gene: TRBV5-5; j_gene: TRBJ2-7; abundance: .
CDR3nt: TGTGCCAGCAGTTCAAGTTGGGACAGGGGGAATGGCTACACCTTC; CDR3aa: CASSSSWDRGNGYTF; d_gene: TRBD1; v_gene: TRBV6-1; j_gene: TRBJ1-2; abundance: .
CDR3nt: TGCGCCAGCAGCGAGGAGGGTTCTAGAGGGGATACGCAGTATTTT; CDR3aa: CASSEEGSRGDTQYF; d_gene: .; v_gene: TRBV5-1; j_gene: TRBJ2-3; abundance: .
CDR3nt: TGTGCCAGCAGCGTAGCTCGGACGTCGGGGGGCTACAATGAGCAGTTCTTC; CDR3aa: CASSVARTSGGYNEQFF; d_gene: TRBD2; v_gene: TRBV9; j_gene: TRBJ2-1; abundance: .
CDR3nt: TGTGCCAGCAGCCCAATTCTGGGGGGGATTGAAGCTTTCTTT; CDR3aa: CASSPILGGIEAFF; d_gene: .; v_gene: TRBV5-4; j_gene: TRBJ1-1; abundance: .
CDR3nt: TGTGCCAGCGGAGGGGGACAGGGGTACAACGAGCAGTACTTC; CDR3aa: CASGGGQGYNEQYF; d_gene: TRBD1; v_gene: TRBV9; j_gene: TRBJ2-7; abundance: .
CDR3nt: TGCAGCGTACGGGGTTCCGACTATGGCTACACCTTC; CDR3aa: CSVRGSDYGYTF; d_gene: .; v_gene: TRBV29-1; j_gene: TRBJ1-2; abundance: .